The rows below give T cell receptor beta chains drawn from one sample of a study of T cells in Graves' hyperthyroidism and ophthalmopathy. TCRdb used MiXCR to reprocess the multiplex PCR reads, holding one entry per CDR3 protein. The data contain some 500,000 distinct CDR3 sequences, around 22% of them singletons. Sequenced: blood. The receptors here all came from a young woman with Graves' ophthalmopathy. The conserved cysteine and the conserved F or W are not part of the CDR3 here.

v_call	j_call	cdr3_aa
TRBV5-1	TRBJ1-1	ASSKDLNTEAF
TRBV6-2/TRBV6-3	TRBJ1-5	ASSQIGTGEGFFNQPQH
TRBV9	TRBJ2-2	ASSPDLLLNTGELF
TRBV14	TRBJ2-7	ASSQAGQGLSWEQY
TRBV4-1	TRBJ1-3	ASSRRGGSGNTIY
TRBV4-2	TRBJ1-1	ASSHLGLNTEAF
TRBV19	TRBJ2-7	ASSMSSGRDERY
TRBV19	TRBJ2-5	ASSRQGVVQETQY
TRBV12-3/TRBV12-4	TRBJ1-1	ASVNPPGSAF
TRBV12-3/TRBV12-4	TRBJ2-7	ASRPNLGDNSYEQY
TRBV15	TRBJ1-6	ATSPNRFSSPLH
TRBV20-1	TRBJ1-1	SAAQTGRGTEAF
TRBV28	TRBJ2-5	ASSLSPGLAGEETQY
TRBV7-9	TRBJ1-2	ASSPQQGATSYGYT
TRBV5-1	TRBJ1-1	ASTIQAGNTEAF
TRBV5-1	TRBJ1-5	ASSFQGGDQPQH
TRBV20-1	TRBJ2-5	SASSGARGRETQY
TRBV4-3	TRBJ2-2	ASSRRAAFTGELF
TRBV27	TRBJ1-1	ASSLSATGSTEAF
TRBV7-2	TRBJ2-5	ASSDGQLQETQY
TRBV4-1	TRBJ2-2	ASSQDGQIGTGELF
TRBV6-5	TRBJ2-5	ASSYYGDRLNTQY
TRBV6-5	TRBJ1-2	ASSLGHLDGYT
TRBV30	TRBJ2-5	AWSVSGQETQY
TRBV19	TRBJ1-1	ASSSPGAWAEAF